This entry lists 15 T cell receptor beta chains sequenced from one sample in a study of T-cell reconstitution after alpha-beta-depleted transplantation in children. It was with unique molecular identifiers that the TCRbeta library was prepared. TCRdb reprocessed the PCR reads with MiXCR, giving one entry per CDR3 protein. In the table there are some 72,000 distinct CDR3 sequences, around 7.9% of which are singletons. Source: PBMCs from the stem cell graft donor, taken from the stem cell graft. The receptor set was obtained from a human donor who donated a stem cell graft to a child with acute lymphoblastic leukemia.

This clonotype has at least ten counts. This CDR3 reads CASSGLAGVVNEQYF. The DNA of the CDR3 is TGTGCCAGCAGTGGACTAGCGGGAGTGGTAAACGAGCAGTACTTC. The chain couples TRBV6-1 to TRBJ2-7, with 12 bases identical to TRBD2. The germline gives CDR1 MNHNS, CDR2 SASEGT. The J segment lost 5 bases and the V segment lost 4 bases, leaving 6 bases of the junction unmatched. The CDR3 runs 15 residues.

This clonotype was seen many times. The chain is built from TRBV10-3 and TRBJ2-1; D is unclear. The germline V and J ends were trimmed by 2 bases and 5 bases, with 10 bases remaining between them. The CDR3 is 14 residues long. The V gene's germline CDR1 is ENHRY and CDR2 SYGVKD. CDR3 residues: CAISEKHLNNEQFF. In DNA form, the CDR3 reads TGTGCCATCAGTGAGAAACATCTCAACAATGAGCAGTTCTTC.

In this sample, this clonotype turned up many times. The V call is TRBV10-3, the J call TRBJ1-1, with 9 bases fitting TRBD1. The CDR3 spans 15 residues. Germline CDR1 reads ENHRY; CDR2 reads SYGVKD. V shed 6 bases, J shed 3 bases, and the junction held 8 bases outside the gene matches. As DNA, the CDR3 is TGTGCCATCAGGATAAAACAGGGGGCAGACACTGAAGCTTTCTTT. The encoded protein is CAIRIKQGADTEAFF.

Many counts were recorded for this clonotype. CDR3 DNA: TGTGCCAGCTCTTCAGGGACAGGTGAAAACTATGGCTACACCTTC. Translated, it gives CASSSGTGENYGYTF. This chain connects TRBV7-3 to TRBJ1-2; 8 bases fit TRBD1. V dropped 8 bases and J dropped 2; count of bases not matched to a gene: 10. This CDR3 comprises 15 residues. Looked up from germline, CDR1 is SGHTA and CDR2 is FQGTGA.

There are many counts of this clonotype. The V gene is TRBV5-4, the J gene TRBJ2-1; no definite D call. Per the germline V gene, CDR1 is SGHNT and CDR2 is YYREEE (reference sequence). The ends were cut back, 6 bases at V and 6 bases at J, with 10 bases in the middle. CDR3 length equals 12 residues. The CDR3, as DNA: TGTGCCAGCACCTCCCTGTCCAATGAGCAGTTCTTC. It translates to CASTSLSNEQFF.

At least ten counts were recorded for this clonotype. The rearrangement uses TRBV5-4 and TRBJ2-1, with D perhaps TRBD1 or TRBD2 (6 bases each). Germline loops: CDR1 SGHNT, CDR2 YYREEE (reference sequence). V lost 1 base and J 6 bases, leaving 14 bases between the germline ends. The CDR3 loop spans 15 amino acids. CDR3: CASSLSWGAANEQFF. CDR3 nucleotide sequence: TGTGCCAGCAGCTTGTCATGGGGGGCCGCCAATGAGCAGTTCTTC.

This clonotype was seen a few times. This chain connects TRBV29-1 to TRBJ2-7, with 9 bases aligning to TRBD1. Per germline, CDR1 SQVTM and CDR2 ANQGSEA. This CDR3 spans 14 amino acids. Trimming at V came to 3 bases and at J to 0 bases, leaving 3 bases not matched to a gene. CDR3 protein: CSVEGQGTSYEQYF. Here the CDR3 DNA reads TGCAGCGTTGAGGGACAGGGAACCTCCTACGAGCAGTACTTC.

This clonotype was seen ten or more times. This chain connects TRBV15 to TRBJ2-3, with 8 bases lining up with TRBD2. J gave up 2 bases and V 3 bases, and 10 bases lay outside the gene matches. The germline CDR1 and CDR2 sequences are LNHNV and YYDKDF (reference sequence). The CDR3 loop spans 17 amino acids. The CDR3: CATSRNSGSRFTDTQYF. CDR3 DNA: TGTGCCACCAGCAGGAACAGCGGGAGTCGTTTCACAGATACGCAGTATTTT.

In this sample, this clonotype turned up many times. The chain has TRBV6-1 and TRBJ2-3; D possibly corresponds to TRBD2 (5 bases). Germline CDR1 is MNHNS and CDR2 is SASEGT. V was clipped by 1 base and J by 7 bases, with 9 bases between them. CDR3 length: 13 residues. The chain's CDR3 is CASSEGEINTQYF. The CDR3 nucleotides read TGTGCCAGCAGTGAAGGGGAGATAAATACGCAGTATTTT.

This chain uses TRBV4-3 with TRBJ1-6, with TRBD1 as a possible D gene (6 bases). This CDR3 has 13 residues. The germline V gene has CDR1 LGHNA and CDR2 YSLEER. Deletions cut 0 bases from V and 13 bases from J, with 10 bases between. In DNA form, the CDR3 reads TGCGCCAGCAGCCAAGAGCTTACAGGGCCCCTCCACTTT. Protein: CASSQELTGPLHF.

DNA of the CDR3: TGTGCCAGCTCACGTGCCAGCTCTGGAAACACCATATATTTT. It translates to CASSRASSGNTIYF. The J gene is TRBJ1-3, the V gene TRBV18; D unresolved. CDR3 length: 14 residues. Trimming pared 4 bases from V and 0 bases from J, leaving 7 bases between. Germline V CDR1 and CDR2: KGHSH, LQKENI.

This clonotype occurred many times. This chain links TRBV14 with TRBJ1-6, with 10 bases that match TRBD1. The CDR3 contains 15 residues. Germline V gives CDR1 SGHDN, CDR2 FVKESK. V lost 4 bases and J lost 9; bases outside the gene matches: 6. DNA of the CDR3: TGTGCCAGCAGCCGACAGGGGGCTTATGGTTCACCCCTCCACTTT. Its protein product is CASSRQGAYGSPLHF. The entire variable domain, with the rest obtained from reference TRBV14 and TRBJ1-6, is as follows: EAGVTQFPSHSVIEKGQTVTLRCDPISGHDNLYWYRRVMGKEIKFLLHFVKESKQDESGMPNNRFLAERTGGTYSTLKVQPAELEDSGVYFCASSRQGAYGSPLHFGNGTRLTVT.

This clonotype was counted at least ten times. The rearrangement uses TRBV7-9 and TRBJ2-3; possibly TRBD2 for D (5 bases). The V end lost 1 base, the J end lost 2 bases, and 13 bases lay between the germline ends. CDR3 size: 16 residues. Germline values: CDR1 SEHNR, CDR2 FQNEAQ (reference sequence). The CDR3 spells CASSLEEDPFTDTQYF. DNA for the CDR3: TGTGCCAGCAGCTTAGAGGAGGACCCCTTCACAGATACGCAGTATTTT.

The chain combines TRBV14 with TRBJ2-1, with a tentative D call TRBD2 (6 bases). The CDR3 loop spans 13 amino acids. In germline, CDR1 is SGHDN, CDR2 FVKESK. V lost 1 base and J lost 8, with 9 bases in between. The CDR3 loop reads CASSQVGEDEQFF. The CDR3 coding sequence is TGTGCCAGCAGCCAAGTGGGGGAGGATGAGCAGTTCTTC.

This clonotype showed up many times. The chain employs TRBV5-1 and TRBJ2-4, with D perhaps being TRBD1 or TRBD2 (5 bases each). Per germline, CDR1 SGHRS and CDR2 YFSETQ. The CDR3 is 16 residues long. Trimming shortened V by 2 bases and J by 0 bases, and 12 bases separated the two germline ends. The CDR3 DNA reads TGCGCCAGCAGCTTTGACGGGGCCCCAGCCAAAAACATTCAGTACTTC. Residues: CASSFDGAPAKNIQYF.